The 10 T cell receptor beta chains listed next were all sequenced from one sample in a study of blood T cell repertoires in COVID-19. Sequenced by immunoSEQ multiplex PCR; TCRdb stores in-frame clones only, minus some. The sample shows more than 200,000 clones, under 85% of them seen only once. Sequenced: PBMCs or T cells enriched from blood (not recorded which). The source of these receptors is a man in his 60s who had recovered from COVID-19.

This sequence joins TRBV5-1 and TRBJ2-2; D gene uncertain. V shed 2 bases and J shed 0 bases, with 8 bases lying between them. Germline-derived CDR1 and CDR2 are SGHRS and YFSETQ. The CDR3 is 15 residues long. CDR3 bases: TGCGCCAGCAGCTTAACAGACGCGAACACCGGGGAGCTGTTTTTT. Its translation is CASSLTDANTGELFF.

Concerning this clone: A junction boundary mismatches the germline segment, possibly from a read error. This sequence joins TRBV3-1 (or the pseudogene TRBV3-2) and TRBJ1-1, with D hard to call. Germline V gene data show CDR1 as LGHDT and CDR2 as YNNKEL (reference sequence). The CDR3 is 15 residues long. The CDR3 loop reads CASSQGGLPNTQAFF. The CDR3 coding sequence is TGTGCCAGCAGCCAAGGAGGGTTACCGAACACTCAAGCTTTCTTT.

The rearrangement uses TRBV11-2 and TRBJ2-2, with TRBD2 identical over 10 bases. Germline V gene data show CDR1 as SGHAT and CDR2 as FQNNGV. The CDR3 extends over 16 amino acids. Trimming at V came to 1 base and at J to 7 bases, leaving 6 bases not matched to a gene. The CDR3 reads CASSLGLAGVFGELFF. CDR3 bases: TGTGCCAGCAGCTTAGGCCTAGCGGGGGTTTTCGGGGAGCTGTTTTTT.

V usage is TRBV5-1 and J usage is TRBJ2-5, with a possible D match to TRBD1 (6 bases). Trimming left V 2 bases short and J 5 bases short, with 13 bases between. CDR1 is SGHRS and CDR2 is YFSETQ in the germline V gene. This CDR3 contains 14 residues. Here the CDR3 DNA reads TGCGCCAGCAGCTTCGGCAGGGGCGACGAGACCCAGTACTTC. Protein product: CASSFGRGDETQYF.

J is TRBJ1-2 and V is TRBV27; 8 nucleotides line up with TRBD1. This CDR3 spans 14 amino acids. The V and J ends lost 3 bases and 7 bases, in that order; junction bases with no gene match: 7. Germline-derived CDR1 and CDR2 are MNHEY and SMNVEV (reference sequence). CDR3 sequence (DNA): TGTGCCAGCAGTTTCTCGGACAGGGCCGGTGGCTACACCTTC. Protein product: CASSFSDRAGGYTF.

The chain recombines TRBV4-3 with TRBJ1-5; D is ambiguous. Trimming removed 4 bases at V and 8 bases at J, with 15 bases between. The CDR3 is made up of 14 amino acids. The germline CDR1 and CDR2 sequences are LGHNA and YSLEER. CDR3 sequence reads: CASSLEAGLEPQHF. CDR3 in DNA: TGCGCCAGCAGCCTAGAAGCTGGTTTAGAGCCCCAGCATTTT.

This chain joins TRBV21-1 and TRBJ1-4; the table's TRBD1 call for D was not verified on the DNA. TRBV21-1 is assigned pseudogene status. The CDR3 length is 14 residues. The CDR3 protein is CASTQDRGREKLFF. CDR3 coding DNA: TGTGCCAGCACCCAAGACAGGGGGCGCGAAAAACTGTTTTTT.

The V and J genes are TRBV25-1 and TRBJ1-1, with 8 bases that match TRBD1. The CDR3 contains 15 residues. Trimming removed 1 base from V and 1 base from J; junction bases left unmatched: 2. The V gene's germline CDR1 is MGHDK and CDR2 SYGVNS. The CDR3 reads CASSEWGQANTEAFF. CDR3 coding DNA: TGTGCCAGCAGTGAATGGGGACAGGCGAACACTGAAGCTTTCTTT.

This clone was detected only once. The CDR3 here is CASSLFGDGYTF. The CDR3 nucleotides are TGTGCCAGCAGTTTATTCGGGGATGGCTACACCTTC. The chain is built from TRBV12-3 or TRBV12-4 and TRBJ1-2; D remains unclear. V shed 2 bases and J shed 6 bases, with 7 bases lying between them. The CDR3 totals 12 residues.

This clone has only one observation. The V gene is TRBV30, the J gene TRBJ1-2, with D uncertain. V shed 1 base and J shed 7 bases, with 16 bases lying between them. This CDR3 is 14 amino acids long. The V gene's germline CDR1 is GTSNPN and CDR2 SVGIG (reference sequence). CDR3 DNA: TGTGCCTGGAGTGAGGAGGGTACGGGTAGTGGCTACACCTTC. Amino acid sequence: CAWSEEGTGSGYTF.